The 20 T cell receptor beta chains below all came from one sample that was sequenced in a study of control samples from healthy donors and cancer patients. Profiled with immunoSEQ multiplex PCR; TCRdb holds only in-frame clones, not every one. Of approximately 150,000 clones in the sample, about 90% were seen once. Sequencing was done on a sample of blood. These receptors were taken from a man younger than 35 in good health.

The table lists this clone with a count of one. The rearrangement joins TRBV3-1 (or the pseudogene TRBV3-2) to TRBJ2-3, with D tentatively TRBD2 (7 bases). The CDR3 runs to 15 residues. With 7 bases removed from V and 4 bases from J, the gap between germline ends came to 18 bases. The germline gives CDR1 LGHDT, CDR2 YNNKEL (reference sequence). This CDR3 is CASTWGGSSADTQYF. The DNA for the CDR3 is TGTGCCAGCACGTGGGGGGGCTCCTCCGCAGATACGCAGTATTTT.

V and J are TRBV20-1 and TRBJ2-1, with D uncertain. The V gene lost 4 bases and the J gene lost 6 bases, with 4 bases spanning the gap. The CDR3 is 10 residues long. Looked up from germline, CDR1 is DFQATT and CDR2 is SNEGSKA (reference sequence). This CDR3 is CSAKGNEQFF. CDR3 in DNA: TGCAGTGCTAAAGGCAATGAGCAGTTCTTC.

This chain connects TRBV9 to TRBJ2-5, with D possibly being TRBD1 (5 bases). Germline CDR1 SGDLS, CDR2 YYNGEE. The CDR3 runs 15 residues. The V and J ends lost 0 bases and 5 bases respectively, with 14 bases between them. CDR3 bases: TGTGCCAGCAGCGTAGGCTCAACAGGCTTGGAGACCCAGTACTTC. This translates into CASSVGSTGLETQYF.

The DNA of the CDR3 is TGCGCCAGCAGCTTTGCCGACTTGACAGATACGCAGTATTTT. Its protein product is CASSFADLTDTQYF. The V gene is TRBV5-1, the J gene TRBJ2-3; D ambiguous. The V gene's germline CDR1 is SGHRS and CDR2 YFSETQ. Trimming cost V 2 bases and J 3 bases, with 10 bases left between them. This CDR3 spans 14 amino acids.

This sequence joins TRBV6-6 and TRBJ2-5, with 7 bases matching TRBD1. In germline, CDR1 is MNHNY, CDR2 SVGAGI (reference sequence). V shed 2 bases and J 7 bases; nucleotides not matched to a gene: 10. This CDR3 comprises 15 residues. For the CDR3, the DNA is TGTGCCAGCAGTTACGAGGGACAGCCCGGTCGGACCCAGTACTTC. It encodes CASSYEGQPGRTQYF.

V gene TRBV5-4 combines with J gene TRBJ2-1; TRBD2 might be the D (5 bases). The CDR3 is made up of 13 amino acids. Germline lookup yields CDR1 SGHNT and CDR2 YYREEE (reference sequence). V dropped 0 bases and J dropped 8 bases, with 9 bases sitting between them. The DNA of the CDR3 is TGTGCCAGCAGCTTGGAGAGGGATCATGAGCAGTTCTTC. It codes for CASSLERDHEQFF.

The chain recombines TRBV5-1 with TRBJ2-2, with TRBD1 matching over 9 bases. The CDR3 length is 16 residues. Germline lookup yields CDR1 SGHRS and CDR2 YFSETQ. Trimming cost V 2 bases and J 5 bases; bases outside gene matches: 7. The CDR3 DNA reads TGCGCCAGCAGCTTCGGGACAGGGCAGGTAACCGGGGAGCTGTTTTTT. Translating gives CASSFGTGQVTGELFF.

The gene calls are TRBV7-3 and TRBJ2-5; TRBD2 might be the D (7 bases). Trimming took 2 bases from V and 4 from J, leaving 11 bases between them. CDR1 SGHTA and CDR2 FQGTGA come from the germline V gene. The length of the CDR3 is 14 residues. In DNA form, the CDR3 reads TGTGCCAGCAGCTTACGCGGGGGCCCAGAGACCCAGTACTTC. Translation: CASSLRGGPETQYF.

This sequence joins TRBV4-1 and TRBJ2-6; D unclear. Trimming cost V 1 base and J 1 base, with 11 bases left between them. Germline CDR1 MGHRA, CDR2 YSYEKL. This CDR3 has 17 residues. CDR3 region: CASSQGRARSGANVLTF. In DNA form, the CDR3 reads TGCGCCAGCAGCCAAGGTCGTGCAAGATCTGGGGCCAACGTCCTGACTTTC.

The chain combines TRBV5-1 with TRBJ1-5; TRBD1 is a possible D gene (6 bases). Trimming cost V 0 bases and J 4 bases, with 14 bases left between them. This CDR3 region has 16 residues. Germline CDR1 reads SGHRS; CDR2 reads YFSETQ. CDR3 loop: CASSLGLQGKNQPQHF. CDR3 nucleotides: TGCGCCAGCAGCTTGGGGCTACAGGGTAAGAATCAGCCCCAGCATTTT. Combining the CDR3 with reference TRBV5-1 and TRBJ1-5 gives the whole variable domain KAGVTQTPRYLIKTRGQQVTLSCSPISGHRSVSWYQQTPGQGLQFLFEYFSETQRNKGNFPGRFSGRQFSNSRSEMNVSTLELGDSALYLCASSLGLQGKNQPQHFGDGTRLSIL.

This clone was seen a few times. J is TRBJ2-4 and V is TRBV30; D is possibly TRBD1 (6 bases). Germline V gives CDR1 GTSNPN, CDR2 SVGIG (reference sequence). CDR3 size: 16 residues. The V gene lost 2 bases and the J gene lost 0 bases, with 14 bases spanning the gap. CDR3 loop: CAWSKNRELAKNIQYF. The CDR3 DNA reads TGTGCCTGGAGTAAAAACAGGGAACTAGCCAAAAACATTCAGTACTTC.

The V gene is TRBV13, the J gene TRBJ1-1; no definite D call. With 5 bases removed from V and 0 bases from J, the gap between germline ends came to 16 bases. Germline-derived CDR1 and CDR2 are PRHDT and FYEKMQ (reference sequence). The length of the CDR3 is 16 residues. CDR3 amino acids: CASSPRRASLNTEAFF. The DNA for the CDR3 is TGTGCCAGCAGCCCAAGGCGGGCCTCATTGAACACTGAAGCTTTCTTT.

The V call is TRBV10-2, the J call TRBJ1-1, with 7 bases fitting TRBD1. The CDR3 sequence is 15 residues long. Germline lookup yields CDR1 WSHSY and CDR2 SAAADI. Trimming cost V 6 bases and J 1 base; bases outside gene matches: 8. The CDR3 DNA reads as TGCGCCAGCAGAACACTGGACAGGCCGAACACTGAAGCTTTCTTT. Translated: CASRTLDRPNTEAFF.

The CDR3 DNA sequence: TGTGCCACCAAAGCCACGGACAGGAACACTGAAGCTTTCTTT. Encoded protein: CATKATDRNTEAFF. This chain uses TRBV13 with TRBJ1-1; D is possibly TRBD1 (6 bases). V was trimmed by 10 bases and J by 1 base, leaving 16 bases between them. In germline, CDR1 is PRHDT, CDR2 FYEKMQ (reference sequence). CDR3 size: 14 residues.

This clone was counted once. J is TRBJ2-2 and V is TRBV24-1; TRBD2 matches at 8 bases. V shed 9 bases and J 0 bases; nucleotides not matched to a gene: 2. This CDR3 has 14 amino acids. CDR1 is KGHDR, CDR2 SFDVKD, per germline. The CDR3, as DNA: TGTGCCACCCAGCGGGGGTCGAACACCGGGGAGCTGTTTTTT. Its protein product is CATQRGSNTGELFF.

The chain links TRBV7-2 to TRBJ1-3; a possible D gene is TRBD1 (5 bases). CDR1 and CDR2 from the germline V gene are SGHTA and FQGNSA. CDR3 length equals 17 residues. V was clipped by 0 bases and J by 0 bases, with 12 bases between them. This CDR3 is CASSLAAGGVSGNTIYF. In DNA, the CDR3 is TGTGCCAGCAGCTTAGCGGCCGGGGGGGTCTCTGGAAACACCATATATTTT.

The J gene is TRBJ2-3, the V gene TRBV6-5; 14 bases match TRBD2. This CDR3 is built from 15 residues. CDR1 MNHEY and CDR2 SVGAGI come from the germline V gene. Trimming removed 11 bases from V and 1 base from J; junction bases left unmatched: 5. This CDR3 is CAARLAGGGTDTQYF. For the CDR3, the DNA is TGTGCCGCCAGACTAGCGGGGGGGGGCACAGATACGCAGTATTTT.

This chain joins TRBV2 and TRBJ2-5; unclear D gene. Trimming left V 4 bases short and J 1 base short, with 7 bases between. The V gene's germline CDR1 is SNHLY and CDR2 FYNNEI. This CDR3 spans 13 amino acids. For the CDR3, the DNA is TGTGCCAGCAGTGTTCGCGGCCAAGAGACCCAGTACTTC. As protein: CASSVRGQETQYF.

The chain uses TRBV28 and TRBJ2-5, with 10 bases lining up with TRBD2. CDR1 MDHEN and CDR2 SYDVKM come from the germline V gene. The CDR3 loop spans 15 amino acids. J was trimmed by 6 bases and V by 3 bases; bases with no gene match: 7. CDR3 loop: CASSFRSGGEKTQYF. In DNA form, the CDR3 reads TGTGCCAGCAGTTTTAGGAGCGGGGGGGAAAAGACCCAGTACTTC.

This chain links TRBV4-1 with TRBJ2-4; TRBD2 might be the D (5 bases). The CDR3 length is 18 residues. Deletions cut 3 bases from V and 2 bases from J, with 20 bases between. Germline V gene sequence: CDR1 MGHRA, CDR2 YSYEKL. The CDR3 here is CASSHLTGEMPTKNIQYF. CDR3 in DNA: TGCGCCAGCAGCCACCTAACCGGGGAAATGCCGACCAAAAACATTCAGTACTTC.